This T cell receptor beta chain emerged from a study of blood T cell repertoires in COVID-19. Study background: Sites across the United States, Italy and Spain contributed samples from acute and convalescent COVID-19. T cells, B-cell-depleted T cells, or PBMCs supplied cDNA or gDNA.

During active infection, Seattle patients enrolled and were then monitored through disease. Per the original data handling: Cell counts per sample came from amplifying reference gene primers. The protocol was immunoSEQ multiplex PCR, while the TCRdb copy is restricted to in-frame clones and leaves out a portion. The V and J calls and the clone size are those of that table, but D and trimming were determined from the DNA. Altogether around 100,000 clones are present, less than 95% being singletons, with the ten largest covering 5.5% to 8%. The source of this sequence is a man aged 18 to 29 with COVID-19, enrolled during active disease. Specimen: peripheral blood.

CDR3 nucleotides: TGTGCCACCCAACCTTCAGGATCCTACAATCAGCCCCAGCATTTT. Its protein is CATQPSGSYNQPQHF. The chain is built from TRBV6-5 and TRBJ1-5; D gene uncertain. The CDR3 is 15 residues long. The germline V and J ends were trimmed by 10 bases and 3 bases, with 19 bases remaining between them. Germline V gene sequence: CDR1 MNHEY, CDR2 SVGAGI.